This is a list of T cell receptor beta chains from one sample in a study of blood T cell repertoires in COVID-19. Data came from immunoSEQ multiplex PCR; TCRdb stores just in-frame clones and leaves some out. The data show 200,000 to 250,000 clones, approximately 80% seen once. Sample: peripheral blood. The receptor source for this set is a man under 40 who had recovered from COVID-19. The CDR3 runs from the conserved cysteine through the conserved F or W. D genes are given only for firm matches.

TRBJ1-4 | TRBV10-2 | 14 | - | CASSGVSANEKLFF
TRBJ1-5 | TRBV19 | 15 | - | CASSIAGDSNQPQHF
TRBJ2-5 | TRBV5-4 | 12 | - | CASSLLQETQYF
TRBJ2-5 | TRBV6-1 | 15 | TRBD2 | CASSEESGGPWAQYF
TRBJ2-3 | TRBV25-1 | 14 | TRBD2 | CASKNSGGIDTQYF
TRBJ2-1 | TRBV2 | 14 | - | CASSERGLGNEQFF
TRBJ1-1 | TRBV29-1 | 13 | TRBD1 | CSGRQGGSTEAFF
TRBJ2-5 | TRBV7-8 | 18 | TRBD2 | CASSLGRAGLAPALAQYF
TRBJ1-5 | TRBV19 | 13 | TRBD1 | CASSKTGDGPQHF
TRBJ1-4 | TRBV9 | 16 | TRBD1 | CASSPRGGQGNEKLFF
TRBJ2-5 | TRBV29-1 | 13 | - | CSVGATRGETQYF
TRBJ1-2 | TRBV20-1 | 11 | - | CSASFQNGYTF
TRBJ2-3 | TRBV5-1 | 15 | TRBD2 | CASSLAAGGADTQYF
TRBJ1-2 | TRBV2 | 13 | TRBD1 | CASSPDRVDGYTF
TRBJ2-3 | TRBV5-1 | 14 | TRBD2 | CASSFPSGVDTQYF
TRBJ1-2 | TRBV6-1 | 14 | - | CASSELGENYGYTF
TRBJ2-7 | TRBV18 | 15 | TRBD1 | CASSPTTGGGYEQYF
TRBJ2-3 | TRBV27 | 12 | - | CASSLSQDTQYF
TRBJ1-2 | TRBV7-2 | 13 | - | CASSRDFNYGYTF
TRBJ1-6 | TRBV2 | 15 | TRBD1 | CASSERTGQSSPLHF
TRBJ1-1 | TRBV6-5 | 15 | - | CASRTGLRMNTEAFF
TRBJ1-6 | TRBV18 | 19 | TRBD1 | CASSPLDRGAQRGNSPLHF
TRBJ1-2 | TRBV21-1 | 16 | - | CASNPHRAGYNYGYTF
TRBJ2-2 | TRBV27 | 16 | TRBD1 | CASSSTRTGYTGELFF
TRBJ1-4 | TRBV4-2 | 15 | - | CASSQGGHVGEKLFF
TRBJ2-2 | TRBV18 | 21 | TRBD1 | CASSQLTGTPSGPGNTGELFF
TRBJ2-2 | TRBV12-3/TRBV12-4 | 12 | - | CASSLETGELFF
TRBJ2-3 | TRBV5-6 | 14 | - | CASSFRLPTDTQYF
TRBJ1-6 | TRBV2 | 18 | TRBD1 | CASSTNRGPSSYNSPLHF
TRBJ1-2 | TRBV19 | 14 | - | CASRPPDRVYGYTF
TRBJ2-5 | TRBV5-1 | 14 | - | CASSSGGVQETQYF
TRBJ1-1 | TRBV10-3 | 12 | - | CAISTGNTEAFF
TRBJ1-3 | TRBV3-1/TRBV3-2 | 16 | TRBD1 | CASSQGTGLAGNTIYF
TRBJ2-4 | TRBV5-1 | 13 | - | CASSPGAKNIQYF
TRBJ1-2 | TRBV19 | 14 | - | CASSRSRNSGGYTF
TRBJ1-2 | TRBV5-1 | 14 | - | CASSSQGSGYGYTF